This TCR beta chain is drawn from a study of response to subunit inactivated influenza vaccine. Germline CDR1 MNHEY, CDR2 SVGAGI. The V gene end was trimmed by 2 bases and the J gene end by 8 bases; junction bases not matched to a gene: 5. This CDR3 has 16 amino acids. TCRdb reprocessed the RT-PCR reads with MiXCR, giving one entry per CDR3 protein. The table records 500,000 or so distinct CDR3 sequences, about a tenth of them present only once. This clonotype was seen a few times. The material was PBMCs from blood, obtained roughly 47 days after vaccination. The clonotype comes from a man aged 50 to 59 who received an inactivated influenza vaccine. V and J are TRBV6-5 and TRBJ2-1, with 14 positions matching TRBD2. The CDR3 reads CASSYGLAGGDDEQFF. CDR3 DNA: TGTGCCAGCAGTTACGGACTAGCGGGGGGCGACGATGAGCAGTTCTTC.